This T cell receptor beta chain was captured by sequencing in a study of cytomegalovirus exposure and HLA in healthy donors. Data came from immunoSEQ multiplex PCR; TCRdb stores just in-frame clones and leaves some out. Here the sample spans 100,000 to 120,000 clones, roughly 95% being singletons. After removal of 0 bases from V and 8 bases from J, the junction contained 7 bases not matched to a gene. The CDR3 is 15 residues long. Germline assignment: CDR1 SGHTA and CDR2 FQGNSA. This TCR was recovered from a woman aged 18-29 years in good health and CMV-seronegative. Specimen: PBMCs. The rearrangement joins TRBV7-2 to TRBJ2-1, with 7 positions matching TRBD2. The CDR3 DNA is TGTGCCAGCAGCTTAGCTTCGGGGGGAGGAGATGAGCAGTTCTTC. Residues: CASSLASGGGDEQFF. Full variable domain (rest looked up from reference TRBV7-2 and TRBJ2-1): GAGVSQSPSNKVTEKGKDVELRCDPISGHTALYWYRQSLGQGLEFLIYFQGNSAPDKSGLPSDRFSAERTGGSVSTLTIQRTQQEDSAVYLCASSLASGGGDEQFFGPGTRLTVL.